This TCR beta chain was sequenced during a study of T cells in Graves' hyperthyroidism and ophthalmopathy. Germline V gene data show CDR1 as DFQATT and CDR2 as SNEGSKA (reference sequence). This CDR3 comprises 18 residues. Trimming at V came to 6 bases and at J to 0 bases, leaving 17 bases not matched to a gene. The investigators amplified TCR beta CDR3 regions from RNA transcripts. The primer set for the first-round RT-PCR of the TCR CDR3 was HTBI. TCRdb re-derived calls from the multiplex PCR reads in MiXCR, one entry per CDR3 protein. The data contain 350,000 to 500,000 distinct CDR3 sequences, about 13% of them seen just once; the ten biggest clones take up about 5%. This clonotype was counted at least ten times.

The rearrangement links TRBV20-1 to TRBJ2-1, with 7 bases fitting TRBD2. Sequencing was carried out using blood. This TCR was recovered from a woman between 18 and 29 years old with Graves' hyperthyroidism. The CDR3 nucleotides are TGCAGTGCCGCCAAACCCTTAGCGGGCCTTAGCTCCTACAATGAGCAGTTCTTC. Protein: CSAAKPLAGLSSYNEQFF.